The rows below give T cell receptor beta chains drawn from one sample of a study of OX40 agonist ivuxolimab in advanced cancers. Sequencing was performed with immunoSEQ multiplex PCR; in TCRdb, only in-frame clones are kept and a portion is missing. The data hold approximately 70,000 clones, with around 90% observed a single time. The specimen comprised CD4+ or CD8+ T cells sorted from blood, sampled in a trial of the OX40 agonist ivuxolimab. Every receptor here comes from an adult with an advanced solid tumor such as melanoma, head and neck, liver or kidney cancer. Each CDR3 is given with its conserved first and last residue. Each record gives: clone size, V gene, J gene, CDR3 protein. Part of the rows lack a size; the others show once, few, many or a class for expanded clones.

clone_size: .; v_call: TRBV19; j_call: TRBJ2-4; cdr3_aa: CASTPEGAAKNIQYF
clone_size: once; v_call: TRBV5-1; j_call: TRBJ2-3; cdr3_aa: CASSLGGDTQYF
clone_size: .; v_call: TRBV19; j_call: TRBJ1-5; cdr3_aa: CASSGQAYSNQPQHF
clone_size: .; v_call: TRBV19; j_call: TRBJ1-1; cdr3_aa: CASSAVRGTEAFF
clone_size: .; v_call: TRBV6-5; j_call: TRBJ1-2; cdr3_aa: CASSYRGGGYTF
clone_size: .; v_call: TRBV7-6; j_call: TRBJ1-1; cdr3_aa: CASGPRAQNTEAFF
clone_size: .; v_call: TRBV5-1; j_call: TRBJ2-7; cdr3_aa: CASKLEPITYEQYF
clone_size: few; v_call: TRBV6-5; j_call: TRBJ2-7; cdr3_aa: CASSQGAREQYF
clone_size: .; v_call: TRBV6-1; j_call: TRBJ1-2; cdr3_aa: CASSEGPYYGYTF
clone_size: .; v_call: TRBV5-5; j_call: TRBJ2-3; cdr3_aa: CASSPGLAILDTQYF
clone_size: .; v_call: TRBV10-3; j_call: TRBJ2-3; cdr3_aa: CAITGQGTDTQYF
clone_size: .; v_call: TRBV15; j_call: TRBJ2-3; cdr3_aa: CATSRDGRSSTDTQYF
clone_size: .; v_call: TRBV10-3; j_call: TRBJ1-3; cdr3_aa: CAISDSRGSGNTIYF
clone_size: .; v_call: TRBV7-2; j_call: TRBJ2-1; cdr3_aa: CASSRRGGLSYNEQFF
clone_size: .; v_call: TRBV7-7; j_call: TRBJ1-1; cdr3_aa: CASRTGTGGRRQDTEAFF
clone_size: .; v_call: TRBV7-9; j_call: TRBJ2-5; cdr3_aa: CASSLGVGQGAETQYF
clone_size: .; v_call: TRBV6-6; j_call: TRBJ2-7; cdr3_aa: CASSRDPGYEQYF
clone_size: .; v_call: TRBV5-4; j_call: TRBJ2-2; cdr3_aa: CASSLDYNSGELFF
clone_size: .; v_call: TRBV5-1; j_call: TRBJ1-1; cdr3_aa: CASSYTNRGGTEAFF
clone_size: .; v_call: TRBV18; j_call: TRBJ1-6; cdr3_aa: CASSYTDREDSPLHF
clone_size: few; v_call: TRBV16; j_call: TRBJ1-5; cdr3_aa: CASSQSGTGNQPQHF
clone_size: .; v_call: TRBV28; j_call: TRBJ2-1; cdr3_aa: CASSFREQFF